This T cell receptor beta chain came from a study of Ad26.COV2.S vaccination and SARS-CoV-2 variants. Study conclusions and caveats: Total T cell responses were possibly underestimated by TCR breadth and depth analyses.

As to treatment: around 19 received Ad26.COV2.S at low or high dose, single or two shots; about 5 received placebo; per-sample allocation not given. Collection of the samples took place on day 63 after the first injection of vaccine or placebo. Aged 18-55 years, donor was enrolled in Boston around 2020. Germline trimming cut 5 bases from V and 4 bases from J; bases unmatched to any gene: 9. Looked up from germline, CDR1 is MRHNA and CDR2 is SNTAGT. The CDR3 is 15 amino acids. Concerning this clone: As yet, its antigen is unknown.

Clones were sequenced by immunoSEQ multiplex PCR, and TCRdb holds only the in-frame ones, with some missing. The sample has around 320,000 clones, 85% seen once. The clonotype comes from a person aged 18-60 years who received the Ad26.COV2.S COVID-19 vaccine or a placebo. The specimen was peripheral blood, collected in a trial of Ad26.COV2.S vaccine versus placebo. The chain joins TRBV6-4 to TRBJ1-2, with 8 bases that match TRBD1. The CDR3 is CASSPASQGAYGYTF. For the CDR3, the DNA is TGTGCCAGCAGTCCGGCCAGCCAGGGGGCCTATGGCTACACCTTC.